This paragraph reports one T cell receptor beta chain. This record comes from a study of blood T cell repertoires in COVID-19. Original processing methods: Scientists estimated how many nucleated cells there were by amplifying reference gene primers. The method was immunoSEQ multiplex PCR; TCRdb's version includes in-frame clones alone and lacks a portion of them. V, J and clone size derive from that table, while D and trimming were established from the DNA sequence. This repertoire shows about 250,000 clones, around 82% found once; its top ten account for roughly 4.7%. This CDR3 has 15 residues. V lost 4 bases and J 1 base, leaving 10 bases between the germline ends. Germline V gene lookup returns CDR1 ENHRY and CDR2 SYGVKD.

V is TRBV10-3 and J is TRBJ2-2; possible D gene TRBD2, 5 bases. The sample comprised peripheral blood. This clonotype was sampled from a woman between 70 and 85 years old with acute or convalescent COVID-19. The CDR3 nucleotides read TGTGCCATCAGTGGTCGGGGAGTGAACACCGGGGAGCTGTTTTTT. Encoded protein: CAISGRGVNTGELFF.